The clone carrying this TCR beta chain was picked up a small number of times. What it binds is not known. V was clipped by 6 bases and J by 4 bases, with 10 bases between them. The CDR3 extends over 12 amino acids. From germline, CDR1 is GTSNPN and CDR2 SVGIG (reference sequence). Sequencing targeted expressed TCRB transcripts, as all isolated RNA had been reverse transcribed. TCRdb keeps only in-frame clones here, not all; method: immunoSEQ multiplex PCR. The sample carries about 160,000 clones, roughly 8% recorded once. This entry comes from a study of beta chain features in type 1 diabetes. Overall study results and limits: TCRB CDR3 length was moderately but significantly reduced in all four CD4+ subsets of Type 1 diabetes patients. Any PCR bias toward short templates would affect both groups alike.

Specimen: central memory CD4+ T cells from blood. The TCR originated in a young woman with type 1 diabetes. The chain joins TRBV30 to TRBJ1-3; D gene ambiguous. The chain's CDR3 is CACLKQGNTIYF. Here the CDR3 DNA reads TGTGCCTGCTTAAAACAGGGAAACACCATATATTTT.